Below, 6 T cell receptor beta chains from the same sample are listed, as sequenced in a study of T cells after yellow fever vaccination. TCRdb re-analysed the 5' RACE reads in MiXCR, keeping a single row per CDR3 protein. The table includes around 70,000 distinct CDR3 sequences, more than 5.5% detected once. The sequencing here drew on CD8+ T cells sorted from PBMCs, taken around 5 days after the first yellow fever vaccination. The origin of the receptors is a man aged 18 to 30 who received the YFV17D yellow fever vaccine.

In this sample, this clonotype is medium-sized. The V call is TRBV3-1, the J call TRBJ2-1, with TRBD1 matching 9 bases. J gave up 7 bases and V 4 bases, and 5 bases lay outside the gene matches. This CDR3 is built from 14 residues. Germline CDR1 and CDR2: LGHDT and YNNKEL (reference sequence). The CDR3 loop reads CASSLTGTGNEQFF. CDR3 coding DNA: TGTGCCAGCAGCCTCACCGGGACAGGGAATGAGCAGTTCTTC.

This clonotype was found many times. This chain connects TRBV18 to TRBJ2-1; possible D gene TRBD2, 6 bases. The germline CDR1 and CDR2 sequences are KGHSH and LQKENI. Trimming cost V 3 bases and J 4 bases, with 19 bases left between them. The CDR3 totals 17 residues. Here the CDR3 reads CASSPTHWRGRYNEQFF. In nucleotides, the CDR3 is TGTGCCAGCTCACCGACCCATTGGCGGGGCCGATACAATGAGCAGTTCTTC.

The V and J genes are TRBV5-6 and TRBJ2-5; 7 nucleotides match TRBD1. CDR3 length: 15 residues. The germline CDR1 and CDR2 sequences are SGHDT and YYEEEE. J lost 0 bases, V lost 4 bases, and 6 bases had no gene match. This CDR3 is CASSQWDRDQETQYF. CDR3 coding DNA: TGTGCCAGCAGCCAATGGGACAGAGACCAAGAGACCCAGTACTTC.

This clonotype was counted only a few times. V gene TRBV27 combines with J gene TRBJ1-4, with D unresolved. V gave up 3 bases and J gave up 10 bases, with 21 bases separating them. Germline V gives CDR1 MNHEY, CDR2 SMNVEV (reference sequence). The CDR3 sequence is 16 residues long. This CDR3 reads CASSLGMGGSLGKLFF. The CDR3 DNA follows: TGTGCCAGCAGTTTGGGCATGGGAGGGTCTTTGGGAAAACTGTTTTTT.

A few counts support this clonotype. V and J are TRBV7-6 and TRBJ2-5, with 12 bases lining up with TRBD2. The V gene end was trimmed by 5 bases and the J gene end by 5 bases; junction bases not matched to a gene: 3. CDR3 length equals 14 residues. The V gene's germline CDR1 is SGHVS and CDR2 FNYEAQ. CDR3 sequence: CASSPTSGGETQYF. The CDR3 nucleotides are TGTGCCAGCAGCCCGACTAGCGGGGGTGAGACCCAGTACTTC.

This clonotype has just a few counts. The rearrangement links TRBV27 to TRBJ1-1; D is ambiguous. V was clipped by 6 bases and J by 7 bases, with 15 bases between them. From germline, CDR1 is MNHEY and CDR2 SMNVEV (reference sequence). The CDR3 is 13 residues long. In DNA, the CDR3 is TGTGCCAGCAGAGGTGGTAGTGGTCTTGAAGCTTTCTTT. This sequence encodes CASRGGSGLEAFF.